One and the same sample provided the 10 T cell receptor beta chains below, sequenced in a study of blood T cell repertoires in COVID-19. The method was immunoSEQ multiplex PCR; TCRdb's version includes in-frame clones alone and lacks a portion of them. The sample lists approximately 120,000 clones, 80% to 95% occurring once. Sequenced input: peripheral blood. The receptors shown here come from a man aged 45 to 65 with COVID-19, enrolled during active disease.

In the case of this clone: The junction departs from germline at one end; a sequencing error may be responsible. V is TRBV13 and J is TRBJ1-2; TRBD1 matches at 7 bases. Germline loops: CDR1 PRHDT, CDR2 FYEKMQ (reference sequence). There are 16 residues in the CDR3. CDR3 bases: TGTGCCAGCAGCCCTTCTAGGGGGACAGAATCTTATGACTACACCTTC. Protein product: CASSPSRGTESYDYTF.

A single count supports this clone. The genes are TRBV7-3 and TRBJ1-2; D is perhaps TRBD1 (6 bases). The germline V gene encodes CDR1 SGHTA and CDR2 FQGTGA. This CDR3 comprises 13 residues. Trimming pared 1 base from V and 7 bases from J, leaving 10 bases between. CDR3 DNA: TGTGCCAGCAGCTTAAACCCAGGGGCTGGCTACACCTTC. This sequence encodes CASSLNPGAGYTF.

This clone was counted once. The V and J genes are TRBV29-1 and TRBJ2-2; 9 bases are a match to TRBD1. The germline V gene has CDR1 SQVTM and CDR2 ANQGSEA. V lost 4 bases and J lost 6; bases outside the gene matches: 6. CDR3 length: 14 residues. In DNA form, the CDR3 reads TGCAGCGTTGGGGCCACAGGGGGCTCCGGGGAGCTGTTTTTT. Its protein product is CSVGATGGSGELFF.

This clone was observed a single time. This chain connects TRBV9 to TRBJ2-1; 7 bases fit TRBD2. This CDR3 is built from 14 residues. From germline, CDR1 is SGDLS and CDR2 YYNGEE. Trimming at V came to 4 bases and at J to 0 bases, leaving 1 base not matched to a gene. CDR3 nucleotide sequence: TGTGCCAGCAGCCGGGACTACTCCTACAATGAGCAGTTCTTC. It encodes CASSRDYSYNEQFF.

The chain is built from TRBV6-6 and TRBJ2-3, with 7 bases fitting TRBD2. The CDR3 sequence is 15 residues long. V was clipped by 4 bases and J by 5 bases; unmatched bases: 9. The germline V gene has CDR1 MNHNY and CDR2 SVGAGI (reference sequence). CDR3 loop: CASSLGGGPLDTQYF. The CDR3 bases are TGTGCCAGCAGTTTGGGGGGAGGGCCACTAGATACGCAGTATTTT.

V is TRBV29-1 and J is TRBJ2-3; the match to TRBD2 covers 7 bases. The CDR3 has 13 residues. Per germline, CDR1 SQVTM and CDR2 ANQGSEA. The V gene end was trimmed by 3 bases and the J gene end by 3 bases; junction bases not matched to a gene: 3. For the CDR3, the DNA is TGCAGCGTTGACGCGGGAGCGACAGATACGCAGTATTTT. Translated: CSVDAGATDTQYF.

The CDR3 nucleotides read TGTGCCAGCAGCAAAGCGATTGGGGGGAGAGAGACCCAGTACTTC. Protein: CASSKAIGGRETQYF. The chain links TRBV21-1 to TRBJ2-5; TRBD2 is the table's D call, not checked against the DNA. TRBV21-1 is given as a pseudogene. The CDR3 totals 15 residues.

V gene TRBV27 combines with J gene TRBJ1-1; TRBD1 agrees at 10 bases. CDR1 is MNHEY, CDR2 SMNVEV, per germline (reference sequence). J gave up 1 base and V 5 bases, and 1 base lay outside the gene matches. There are 14 residues in the CDR3. For the CDR3, the DNA is TGTGCCAGCAGTCGGGACAGGGGGAACACTGAAGCTTTCTTT. Its protein is CASSRDRGNTEAFF.

V usage is TRBV6-6 and J usage is TRBJ2-1; 8 bases align to TRBD1. The CDR3 covers 15 residues. Germline V gene sequence: CDR1 MNHNY, CDR2 SVGAGI (reference sequence). V dropped 6 bases and J dropped 8; count of bases not matched to a gene: 12. CDR3 sequence (DNA): TGTGCCAGCAGGGCAGGGACAGGTGGACGGTATGAGCAGTTCTTC. Residues: CASRAGTGGRYEQFF.

The chain employs TRBV18 and TRBJ2-1, with 9 positions matching TRBD2. The V segment lost 3 bases and the J segment 8 bases; nucleotides outside the gene matches: 14. The length of the CDR3 is 17 residues. CDR1 is KGHSH and CDR2 is LQKENI in the germline V gene. The CDR3, as DNA: TGTGCCAGCTCACCTTCTGCGGGGGGGATTAAGTTGGATGAGCAGTTCTTC. As protein: CASSPSAGGIKLDEQFF.